The 29 T cell receptor beta chains below come from one sample, sequenced in a study of T cell repertoires in aging, cancer and after chemotherapy. Rearranged V-D-J TRB sequences were amplified with a mixed TRB-A/B primer pool. TCRdb re-called the multiplex PCR reads through MiXCR, storing one row per CDR3 protein. The sample includes 1,700 or so distinct CDR3 sequences, 28% of them seen just once. The template was genomic DNA from peripheral blood, not RNA. Sequencing input: blood. The receptors originated from a human donor with a solid tumor.

The chain recombines TRBV5-8 with TRBJ2-7; D unresolved. CDR1 is SGHTS and CDR2 is YDEGEE in the germline V gene. The CDR3 length is 13 residues. V lost 5 bases and J 6 bases, leaving 15 bases between the germline ends. The DNA of the CDR3 is TGTGCCAGCAGGGAGAATCAAGACGTCGAGCAGTACTTC. It yields the protein CASRENQDVEQYF.

This chain links TRBV5-6 with TRBJ2-1, with 10 bases matching TRBD1. Per the germline V gene, CDR1 is SGHDT and CDR2 is YYEEEE. With 4 bases clipped from V and 4 bases from J, the junction kept 5 bases outside the gene matches. This CDR3 is built from 15 residues. CDR3 residues: CASSRQGAQYNEQFF. The CDR3 DNA sequence: TGTGCCAGCAGCCGACAGGGGGCCCAGTACAATGAGCAGTTCTTC.

This clonotype was observed a handful of times. The chain is built from TRBV15 and TRBJ1-2; perhaps TRBD1 as D (5 bases). CDR1 LNHNV and CDR2 YYDKDF come from the germline V gene (reference sequence). The CDR3 sequence is 17 residues long. V lost 0 bases to trimming and J lost 6 bases, with 20 bases between them. The CDR3 region is CATSRDRRGGGLNGYTF. The DNA for the CDR3 is TGTGCCACCAGCAGAGATCGGAGGGGAGGTGGTTTGAATGGCTACACCTTC.

The genes are TRBV5-1 and TRBJ2-5, with D unresolved. V was clipped by 4 bases and J by 1 base, with 8 bases between them. CDR1 and CDR2 (germline): SGHRS, YFSETQ. The CDR3 has 13 residues. The CDR3 coding sequence is TGCGCCAGCAGCCTCAGCCTCCAAGAGACCCAGTACTTC. This codes for CASSLSLQETQYF. Full variable domain (missing parts from reference TRBV5-1 and TRBJ2-5): KAGVTQTPRYLIKTRGQQVTLSCSPISGHRSVSWYQQTPGQGLQFLFEYFSETQRNKGNFPGRFSGRQFSNSRSEMNVSTLELGDSALYLCASSLSLQETQYFGPGTRLLVL.

This clonotype came up once. J is TRBJ1-1 and V is TRBV12-3 or TRBV12-4; D is uncertain. The V end lost 5 bases, the J end lost 5 bases, and 9 bases lay between the germline ends. The CDR3 extends over 12 amino acids. CDR3 sequence reads: CASSGEKTEAFF. The CDR3 coding sequence is TGTGCCAGCAGTGGAGAGAAGACTGAAGCTTTCTTT.

This clonotype is large by share. V gene TRBV19 combines with J gene TRBJ2-1; the D is unclear. There are 15 residues in the CDR3. Germline V gives CDR1 LNHDA, CDR2 SQIVND (reference sequence). With 3 bases removed from V and 2 bases from J, the gap between germline ends came to 11 bases. The chain's CDR3 is CASSIGALTYNEQFF. The CDR3 DNA sequence: TGTGCCAGTAGTATTGGCGCTCTCACCTACAATGAGCAGTTCTTC.

The CDR3 region has the DNA TGCGCCAGCAGCTCCCGAGGGGCGGGAGGGCGGACCGGGCAGTTCTTC. As protein: CASSSRGAGGRTGQFF. The rearrangement links TRBV5-1 to TRBJ2-1, with TRBD2 identical over 9 bases. J lost 12 bases, V lost 3 bases, and 16 bases had no gene match. The CDR3 totals 16 residues. Per germline, CDR1 SGHRS and CDR2 YFSETQ.

There are a few counts of this clonotype. The chain joins TRBV6-2 or TRBV6-3 to TRBJ2-7; maybe TRBD2 (6 bases). The CDR3 covers 14 residues. Germline lookup yields CDR1 MNHEY and CDR2 SVGEGT. V lost 5 bases and J lost 2, with 13 bases in between. The CDR3 DNA is TGTGCCAGCAGTCCCGGGACTTTTACCTACGAGCAGTACTTC. As protein: CASSPGTFTYEQYF.

This clonotype is labeled as large. The V gene is TRBV6-4, the J gene TRBJ2-3, with a tentative D call TRBD2 (6 bases). The CDR3 runs 15 residues. V was clipped by 3 bases and J by 4 bases, with 14 bases between them. Germline lookup yields CDR1 MRHNA and CDR2 SNTAGT. DNA for the CDR3: TGTGCCAGCAGTGAGGGTAGCGGAACTTCAGATACGCAGTATTTT. Its translation is CASSEGSGTSDTQYF.

V gene TRBV11-2 combines with J gene TRBJ1-1, with 8 bases that match TRBD1. This CDR3 is built from 13 residues. After removal of 6 bases from V and 5 bases from J, the junction contained 5 bases not matched to a gene. From germline, CDR1 is SGHAT and CDR2 FQNNGV. The CDR3 bases are TGTGCCAGCAGACGGACAGGGCGGACTGAAGCTTTCTTT. Its translation: CASRRTGRTEAFF.

This clonotype was counted between two and nine times. The chain combines TRBV5-5 with TRBJ1-2; D uncertain. Trimming stripped 0 bases from V and 6 bases from J, with 15 bases between. The CDR3 is 15 amino acids. Germline CDR1 and CDR2: SGHKS and YYEKEE (reference sequence). The CDR3 coding sequence is TGTGCCAGCAGCTTGGACTTCCCTCAATGGGATGGCTACACCTTC. Its translation: CASSLDFPQWDGYTF.

As regards this clonotype: This sequence may be a read error, since a much larger clone differs from it by one base. The chain employs TRBV6-5 and TRBJ1-2; D gene uncertain. The V gene's germline CDR1 is MNHEY and CDR2 SVGAGI. Trimming cost V 0 bases and J 4 bases, with 12 bases left between them. The CDR3 totals 15 residues. For the CDR3, the DNA is TGTGCCAGCAGTTACTCGGCATTAGGACCCTATGGCTACACCTTC. Translating gives CASSYSALGPYGYTF.

By share, this clonotype ranks as medium-sized. V is TRBV27 and J is TRBJ2-5; D possibly uses TRBD1 or TRBD2 (5 bases each). The CDR3 is 16 residues long. CDR1 and CDR2 from the germline V gene are MNHEY and SMNVEV (reference sequence). The ends were cut back, 3 bases at V and 3 bases at J, with 17 bases in the middle. The CDR3 here is CASSFRTRDVKETQYF. CDR3 DNA: TGTGCCAGCAGTTTTAGGACTCGGGACGTAAAAGAGACCCAGTACTTC.

This clonotype rates as medium-sized. This chain joins TRBV6-5 and TRBJ2-5; TRBD2 might be the D (6 bases). The ends were cut back, 6 bases at V and 5 bases at J, with 25 bases in the middle. There are 17 residues in the CDR3. Germline CDR1 reads MNHEY; CDR2 reads SVGAGI. The CDR3 region is CASRRWGGTAEAETQYF. The CDR3 coding sequence is TGTGCCAGCAGACGCTGGGGCGGGACGGCGGAGGCGGAGACCCAGTACTTC.

CDR3 sequence: CASSHPQGQGATTDTQYF. For the CDR3, the DNA is TGTGCCAGCAGTCATCCCCAGGGACAGGGGGCAACCACAGATACGCAGTATTTT. The chain employs TRBV12-3 or TRBV12-4 and TRBJ2-3; 12 positions match TRBD1. V lost 5 bases to trimming and J lost 2 bases; unmatched junction nucleotides: 11. The CDR3 is 18 amino acids.

The chain carries TRBV20-1 and TRBJ2-3; a weak D match, TRBD1 (6 bases). Near its end, the DNA agrees better with TRBJ2-5, so the J call may be wrong. This CDR3 spans 15 amino acids. Germline CDR1 reads DFQATT; CDR2 reads SNEGSKA (reference sequence). The CDR3: CSARAWDTRVSTQYF. For the CDR3, the DNA is TGCAGTGCTAGAGCCTGGGACACCCGTGTATCGACCCAGTACTTC.

This clonotype has a handful of counts. The rearrangement uses TRBV6-5 and TRBJ2-2, with 9 nucleotides matching TRBD2. The CDR3 consists of 18 residues. CDR1 is MNHEY and CDR2 is SVGAGI in the germline V gene. J gave up 5 bases and V 4 bases, and 14 bases lay outside the gene matches. The CDR3 coding sequence is TGTGCCAGCAGTTTCCGGGCGGGGGGGGCAGGGGGGACCGGGGAGCTGTTTTTT. As protein: CASSFRAGGAGGTGELFF.

This chain joins TRBV24-1 and TRBJ1-5; D not resolved. The length of the CDR3 is 14 residues. The V and J ends lost 7 bases and 0 bases respectively, with 9 bases between them. Germline V gene sequence: CDR1 KGHDR, CDR2 SFDVKD. The CDR3: CATSASASNQPQHF. DNA of the CDR3: TGTGCCACCAGCGCGTCAGCTAGCAATCAGCCCCAGCATTTT.

The rearrangement links TRBV4-3 to TRBJ1-1; D unclear. The CDR3 extends over 13 amino acids. Trimming pared 0 bases from V and 4 bases from J, leaving 6 bases between. Germline V lookup: CDR1 LGHNA, CDR2 YSLEER. CDR3 nucleotide sequence: TGCGCCAGCAGCCAAGAAAGAACCACTGAAGCTTTCTTT. Translating it yields CASSQERTTEAFF.

By proportion, this clonotype is medium-sized. The chain carries TRBV15 and TRBJ2-2; D remains unclear. CDR1 and CDR2 from the germline V gene are LNHNV and YYDKDF (reference sequence). This CDR3 region has 12 residues. The V end was cut by 1 base, the J end by 8 bases, with 5 bases between. CDR3 DNA: TGTGCCACCAGCAGAGTGGGAGGGGAGCTGTTTTTT. As protein: CATSRVGGELFF.

The rearrangement joins TRBV7-9 to TRBJ2-6; 9 bases line up with TRBD1. V shed 4 bases and J 1 base; nucleotides not matched to a gene: 11. CDR1 SEHNR and CDR2 FQNEAQ come from the germline V gene (reference sequence). The CDR3 loop spans 19 amino acids. CDR3 bases: TGTGCCAGCAGCTCCCAGTTGGGGACAGGGTCATCTGGGGCCAACGTCCTGACTTTC. It encodes CASSSQLGTGSSGANVLTF.

This clonotype is medium-sized in the sample. J is TRBJ2-5 and V is TRBV27; D remains ambiguous. Between the trimmed V and J ends, which lost 8 bases and 2 bases, there was a span of 0 bases. This CDR3 is built from 9 residues. Germline lookup yields CDR1 MNHEY and CDR2 SMNVEV (reference sequence). The CDR3 protein is CASQETQYF. The CDR3 DNA reads as TGTGCCAGCCAAGAGACCCAGTACTTC.

This clonotype is classed as medium-sized. This sequence joins TRBV5-6 and TRBJ1-5; 7 nucleotides align to TRBD1. V dropped 1 base and J dropped 7; count of bases not matched to a gene: 11. Germline V gene sequence: CDR1 SGHDT, CDR2 YYEEEE. The CDR3 length is 16 residues. The CDR3 protein is CASSLKFRQGRQPQHF. The CDR3 DNA reads TGTGCCAGCAGCTTGAAGTTTCGACAGGGCCGGCAGCCCCAGCATTTT. The full variable domain, with the rest looked up from reference TRBV5-6 and TRBJ1-5, is DAGVTQSPTHLIKTRGQQVTLRCSPKSGHDTVSWYQQALGQGPQFIFQYYEEEERQRGNFPDRFSGHQFPNYSSELNVNALLLGDSALYLCASSLKFRQGRQPQHFGDGTRLSIL.

In regard to this clonotype: This may be a read error, as it is one base from a much larger clone. The chain has TRBV19 and TRBJ1-2; unclear D gene. CDR1 is LNHDA and CDR2 is SQIVND in the germline V gene (reference sequence). V was shortened by 10 bases and J by 5 bases, with 5 bases between the two germline ends. This CDR3 contains 9 residues. CDR3 DNA: TGTGCCACAGTTTATGGCTACACCTTC. It codes for CATVYGYTF.

In this sample, this clonotype is medium-sized. The chain uses TRBV6-5 and TRBJ1-3, with D possibly being TRBD1 (5 bases). The CDR3 covers 15 residues. Germline assignment: CDR1 MNHEY and CDR2 SVGAGI. V lost 0 bases, J lost 4 bases, and 10 bases lay in between. The CDR3 DNA is TGTGCCAGCAGTTACTCGGCAGGGAGGGGAAACACCATATATTTT. Protein: CASSYSAGRGNTIYF.

The gene calls are TRBV15 and TRBJ1-6, with D unresolved. CDR1 LNHNV and CDR2 YYDKDF come from the germline V gene (reference sequence). The V end was cut by 3 bases, the J end by 6 bases, with 6 bases between. This CDR3 region has 13 residues. The CDR3 protein is CATSRDPNSPLHF. The CDR3 DNA follows: TGTGCCACCAGCAGGGACCCTAATTCACCCCTCCACTTT.

V gene TRBV30 combines with J gene TRBJ1-1, with D unresolved. The CDR3 totals 13 residues. V lost 2 bases, J lost 5 bases, and 12 bases lay in between. The germline CDR1 and CDR2 sequences are GTSNPN and SVGIG (reference sequence). The CDR3 coding sequence is TGTGCCTGGAGTAAAGGACGAGGGACTGAAGCTTTCTTT. Translated, it gives CAWSKGRGTEAFF.

The chain carries TRBV7-2 and TRBJ2-2; 8 bases fit TRBD2. The CDR3 has 16 residues. Trimming took 5 bases from V and 5 from J; bases not matched to a gene: 10. The germline V gene encodes CDR1 SGHTA and CDR2 FQGNSA. CDR3 in DNA: TGTGCCAGCAGCCCGGGGGGGGCCCAGGGGACCGGGGAGCTGTTTTTT. Its protein is CASSPGGAQGTGELFF.

The chain couples TRBV14 to TRBJ2-3; TRBD1 or TRBD2 may be the D gene (6 bases each). The CDR3 is 16 amino acids. Germline CDR1 reads SGHDN; CDR2 reads FVKESK. Trimming left V 1 base short and J 5 bases short, with 16 bases between. This chain's CDR3 is CASSQVRGRLIDTQYF. The CDR3 DNA reads TGTGCCAGCAGCCAAGTCCGGGGGCGGTTAATAGATACGCAGTATTTT.